This TCR beta chain was found in a study of blood T cell repertoires in COVID-19. Germline lookup yields CDR1 SGDLS and CDR2 YYNGEE. V shed 2 bases and J shed 6 bases, with 15 bases lying between them. The CDR3 spans 14 residues. The authors' processing: Reference gene primer amplification gave estimated nucleated cell counts. Sequencing used immunoSEQ multiplex PCR; TCRdb keeps in-frame clones, though not all of them. V and J calls and clone size follow that table, whereas D and trimming were derived from the DNA. Of about 35,000 clones in the sample, approximately 82% were seen once. The sample taken for sequencing was peripheral blood. The chain couples TRBV9 to TRBJ2-7; maybe TRBD1 (6 bases). The sequence was obtained from a man older than 75 with active or convalescent COVID-19. CDR3: CASSVGQGFLEQYF. For the CDR3, the DNA is TGTGCCAGCAGCGTGGGCCAGGGGTTTCTCGAGCAGTACTTC. Full variable domain (remainder filled in from reference TRBV9 and TRBJ2-7): DSGVTQTPKHLITATGQRVTLRCSPRSGDLSVYWYQQSLDQGLQFLIQYYNGEERAKGNILERFSAQQFPDLHSELNLSSLELGDSALYFCASSVGQGFLEQYFGPGTRLTVT.